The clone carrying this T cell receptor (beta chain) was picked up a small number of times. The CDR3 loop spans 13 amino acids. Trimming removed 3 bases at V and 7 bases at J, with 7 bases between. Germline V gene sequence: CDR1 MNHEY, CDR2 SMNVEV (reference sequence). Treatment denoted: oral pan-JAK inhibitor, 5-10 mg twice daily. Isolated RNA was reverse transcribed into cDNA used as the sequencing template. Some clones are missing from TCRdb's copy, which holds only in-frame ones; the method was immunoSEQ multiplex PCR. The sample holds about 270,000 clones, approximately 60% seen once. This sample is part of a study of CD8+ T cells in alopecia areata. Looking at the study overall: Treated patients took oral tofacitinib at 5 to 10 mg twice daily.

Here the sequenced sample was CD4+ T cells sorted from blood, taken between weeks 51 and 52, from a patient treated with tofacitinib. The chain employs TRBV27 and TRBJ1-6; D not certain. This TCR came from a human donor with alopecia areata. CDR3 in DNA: TGTGCCAGCAGTTTCTCAGGAAATTCACCCCTCCACTTT. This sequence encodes CASSFSGNSPLHF.